The 6 T cell receptor beta chains listed next were all sequenced from one sample in a study of T cells after yellow fever vaccination. TCRdb itself ran the 5' RACE reads through MiXCR, one entry per CDR3 protein. The sample records approximately 70,000 distinct CDR3 sequences, over 6% being singletons. Sequenced here: CD8+ T cells sorted from PBMCs, sampled approximately 40 days after the first yellow fever vaccination. The receptors come from a man younger than 35 who received the YFV17D yellow fever vaccine.

This clonotype came up many times. This chain links TRBV14 with TRBJ1-1; perhaps TRBD1 as D (6 bases). In germline, CDR1 is SGHDN, CDR2 FVKESK. Trimming took 5 bases from V and 5 from J, leaving 12 bases between them. There are 13 residues in the CDR3. CDR3 loop: CASSIRGGTEAFF. CDR3 sequence (DNA): TGTGCCAGCAGCATCAGGGGAGGGACTGAAGCTTTCTTT.

The J gene is TRBJ2-3, the V gene TRBV29-1; D is possibly TRBD1 (6 bases). The CDR3 sequence is 18 residues long. Between the trimmed V and J ends, which lost 1 base and 1 base, there was a span of 21 bases. Germline assignment: CDR1 SQVTM and CDR2 ANQGSEA. CDR3 loop: CSVEGVEDSPSGTDTQYF. CDR3 sequence (DNA): TGCAGCGTTGAAGGGGTGGAGGACAGCCCATCCGGCACAGATACGCAGTATTTT.

This clonotype came up many times. The V and J genes are TRBV27 and TRBJ2-7; D is possibly TRBD1 (5 bases). The CDR3 contains 13 residues. Deletions cut 0 bases from V and 4 bases from J, with 7 bases between. CDR1 and CDR2 (germline): MNHEY, SMNVEV (reference sequence). This chain's CDR3 is CASSLSAGYEQYV. DNA of the CDR3: TGTGCCAGCAGTTTATCGGCAGGGTACGAGCAGTACGTC.

This clonotype was observed many times. This chain joins TRBV11-2 and TRBJ2-1, with D possibly being TRBD1 or TRBD2 (5 bases each). The CDR3 totals 15 residues. V was trimmed by 0 bases and J by 6 bases, leaving 12 bases between them. The germline CDR1 and CDR2 sequences are SGHAT and FQNNGV. CDR3 sequence: CASSLDGGPFNEQFF. The CDR3 DNA reads TGTGCCAGCAGCTTAGATGGGGGACCCTTCAATGAGCAGTTCTTC.

This clonotype was observed a handful of times. This chain joins TRBV6-2 or TRBV6-3 and TRBJ2-1; D call uncertain. Trimming left V 0 bases short and J 3 bases short, with 12 bases between. CDR1 and CDR2 (germline): MNHEY, SVGEGT. This CDR3 region has 16 residues. CDR3 coding DNA: TGTGCCAGCAGTTACTCGCTGGAGTTGAGCTACAATGAGCAGTTCTTC. Its translation is CASSYSLELSYNEQFF.

This chain joins TRBV7-4 and TRBJ2-5; no definite D call. The CDR3 totals 18 residues. Germline V lookup: CDR1 SGHVT, CDR2 SQSDAQ. Between the trimmed V and J ends, which lost 3 bases and 0 bases, there was a span of 20 bases. CDR3 sequence (DNA): TGTGCCAGCAGCTTGTCTGAGGTCCGGCGGATGTACCAAGAGACCCAGTACTTC. This translates into CASSLSEVRRMYQETQYF.